Following are 32 T cell receptor beta chains from one sample sequenced in a study of CD8+CD57+ T cells in acquired aplastic anemia. Investigators profiled TCR beta VDJ and CDR3 from genomic DNA template. MiXCR was run by TCRdb on the reads, yielding one entry per CDR3 protein. The sample shows about 41,000 distinct CDR3 sequences, over 55% of them seen only once. In patients chosen for sequencing, flow cytometry had shown CD8+CD57+ cell expansion. Source material: sorted CD4+, CD8+, or CD8+CD57+ T cells (not recorded which) from PBMCs. The source of these receptors is a human donor with aplastic anemia.

The count of this clonotype is one. Written as DNA, the CDR3 is TGTGCCACCAAGGGACACGCTAACTATGGCTACACCTTC. Protein: CATKGHANYGYTF. The V and J genes are TRBV24-1 and TRBJ1-2, with a tentative D call TRBD1 (6 bases). CDR1 KGHDR and CDR2 SFDVKD come from the germline V gene. The length of the CDR3 is 13 residues. With 8 bases removed from V and 0 bases from J, the gap between germline ends came to 9 bases.

The chain combines TRBV9 with TRBJ2-7, with D possibly matching TRBD1 (6 bases). This CDR3 spans 14 amino acids. V lost 3 bases and J 6 bases, leaving 16 bases between the germline ends. CDR1 and CDR2 from the germline V gene are SGDLS and YYNGEE. This CDR3 is CASSAGAQGSEQYF. DNA of the CDR3: TGTGCCAGCAGCGCAGGGGCCCAGGGGAGCGAGCAGTACTTC.

CDR3 region: CASSFLGQFDEQYF. The CDR3 DNA follows: TGTGCCAGCAGCTTTCTGGGACAGTTCGACGAGCAGTACTTC. The chain employs TRBV7-8 and TRBJ2-7, with 7 bases matching TRBD1. The CDR3 contains 14 residues. Per germline, CDR1 SGHVS and CDR2 FQNEAQ. V lost 3 bases to trimming and J lost 5 bases; unmatched junction nucleotides: 7. Drawing the rest from reference TRBV7-8 and TRBJ2-7, the complete variable domain is GAGVSQSPRYKVAKRGQDVALRCDPISGHVSLFWYQQALGQGPEFLTYFQNEAQLDKSGLPSDRFFAERPEGSVSTLKIQRTQQEDSAVYLCASSFLGQFDEQYFGPGTRLTVT.

This chain joins TRBV5-1 and TRBJ2-1; no firm D call. From germline, CDR1 is SGHRS and CDR2 YFSETQ. V lost 6 bases and J lost 6, with 13 bases in between. The CDR3 length is 13 residues. CDR3 coding DNA: TGCGCCAGCAAGGCCCCGGGCTCCAATGAGCAGTTCTTC. The encoded protein is CASKAPGSNEQFF.

The V gene is TRBV2, the J gene TRBJ1-5; D is unclear. The CDR3 is 13 residues long. Germline assignment: CDR1 SNHLY and CDR2 FYNNEI. V lost 6 bases and J 6 bases, leaving 12 bases between the germline ends. CDR3 residues: CASSGPIGQPQHF. CDR3 DNA: TGTGCCAGCAGCGGTCCAATTGGTCAGCCCCAGCATTTT.

This clonotype showed up many times. The chain couples TRBV5-1 to TRBJ1-2; TRBD1 agrees at 7 bases. There are 15 residues in the CDR3. The germline CDR1 and CDR2 sequences are SGHRS and YFSETQ. Trimming took 4 bases from V and 6 from J; bases not matched to a gene: 12. CDR3 sequence reads: CASSLSDRFLHGYTF. The CDR3 coding sequence is TGCGCCAGCAGCCTTTCGGACAGGTTTCTGCATGGCTACACCTTC.

J is TRBJ2-5 and V is TRBV15, with D possibly being TRBD2 (5 bases). Germline-derived CDR1 and CDR2 are LNHNV and YYDKDF (reference sequence). CDR3 length equals 14 residues. Trimming stripped 0 bases from V and 5 bases from J, with 10 bases between. CDR3 residues: CATSREGPGETQYF. In DNA form, the CDR3 reads TGTGCCACCAGCAGAGAAGGCCCGGGGGAGACCCAGTACTTC. Combining the CDR3 with reference TRBV15 and TRBJ2-5 gives the whole variable domain DAMVIQNPRYQVTQFGKPVTLSCSQTLNHNVMYWYQQKSSQAPKLLFHYYDKDFNNEADTPDNFQSRRPNTSFCFLDIRSPGLGDTAMYLCATSREGPGETQYFGPGTRLLVL.

J is TRBJ2-7 and V is TRBV19; maybe TRBD2 (5 bases). Germline V gives CDR1 LNHDA, CDR2 SQIVND (reference sequence). The length of the CDR3 is 13 residues. The ends were cut back, 4 bases at V and 3 bases at J, with 10 bases in the middle. CDR3 bases: TGTGCCAGTAGTAACGTCGGGGTCTACGAGCAGTACTTC. It is translated as CASSNVGVYEQYF.

The rearrangement links TRBV25-1 to TRBJ1-1; D is unclear. The CDR3 is made up of 14 amino acids. Germline V gene data show CDR1 as MGHDK and CDR2 as SYGVNS. Trimming removed 2 bases from V and 4 bases from J, with 11 bases in between. CDR3 nucleotides: TGTGCCAGCAGTGAAGTATTGGGGAGCACTGAAGCTTTCTTT. This gives the protein CASSEVLGSTEAFF.

In its sample, this clonotype was seen a few times. V usage is TRBV5-1 and J usage is TRBJ1-5; D perhaps matches TRBD1 (5 bases). CDR1 and CDR2 (germline): SGHRS, YFSETQ. The ends were cut back, 4 bases at V and 3 bases at J, with 14 bases in the middle. The CDR3 runs 15 residues. For the CDR3, the DNA is TGCGCCAGCAGCCAAACAGGCGACATCAATCAGCCCCAGCATTTT. It specifies CASSQTGDINQPQHF.

This sequence joins TRBV7-3 and TRBJ2-5; unclear D gene. The germline CDR1 and CDR2 sequences are SGHTA and FQGTGA. The length of the CDR3 is 13 residues. V lost 3 bases and J lost 1, with 6 bases in between. The CDR3 DNA reads TGTGCCAGCAGCTTGTCCACCCAAGAGACCCAGTACTTC. Translated: CASSLSTQETQYF.

This clonotype has a count of ten or more. The chain is built from TRBV5-5 and TRBJ1-6; no reliable D call. The CDR3 is made up of 14 amino acids. V was pared by 4 bases and J by 10 bases, with 15 bases between. Germline values: CDR1 SGHKS, CDR2 YYEKEE (reference sequence). This CDR3 reads CASSQASEVSPLHF. In DNA, the CDR3 is TGTGCCAGCAGCCAAGCAAGTGAGGTGTCACCCCTCCACTTT.

The V and J genes are TRBV10-3 and TRBJ2-5, with 9 bases lining up with TRBD1. Near its end, the DNA agrees better with TRBJ2-7, so the J call may be wrong. This CDR3 has 14 amino acids. CDR1 is ENHRY and CDR2 is SYGVKD in the germline V gene. The CDR3 sequence: CAISDGTGTPEQYF. In nucleotides, the CDR3 is TGTGCCATCAGTGATGGGACAGGGACTCCCGAGCAGTACTTC.

The chain couples TRBV7-8 to TRBJ1-5, with 8 nucleotides matching TRBD1. The V gene end was trimmed by 4 bases and the J gene end by 3 bases; junction bases not matched to a gene: 8. The germline CDR1 and CDR2 sequences are SGHVS and FQNEAQ. The CDR3 covers 16 residues. The CDR3 region is CASSSPGQENNQPQHF. Written as DNA, the CDR3 is TGTGCCAGCAGCTCCCCGGGACAGGAAAACAATCAGCCCCAGCATTTT.

The chain is built from TRBV7-6 and TRBJ2-5; the match to TRBD2 covers 7 bases. Germline V gene sequence: CDR1 SGHVS, CDR2 FNYEAQ. V trimming: 5 bases; J trimming: 4 bases; junction bases outside the gene matches: 4. The CDR3 spans 13 residues. The CDR3 sequence: CASSPGRGETQYF. CDR3 nucleotides: TGTGCCAGCAGCCCAGGGAGGGGAGAGACCCAGTACTTC.

The chain employs TRBV19 and TRBJ2-1; TRBD2 matches 8 bases. The junction had 11 bases not matched to a gene; V was cut back by 5 bases and J by 8 bases. This CDR3 contains 15 residues. The germline gives CDR1 LNHDA, CDR2 SQIVND (reference sequence). For the CDR3, the DNA is TGTGCCAGTAGTGTGACTAGCGCCCCCGGCCATGAGCAGTTCTTC. This gives the protein CASSVTSAPGHEQFF.

Only a few counts were recorded for this clonotype. The chain carries TRBV7-2 and TRBJ2-7, with D tentatively TRBD2 (5 bases). Trimming removed 5 bases at V and 6 bases at J, with 14 bases between. The CDR3 has 13 residues. Germline V CDR1 and CDR2: SGHTA, FQGNSA. The CDR3 DNA reads as TGTGCCAGCAGCCCAAGGACTCCGCCCGAGCAGTACTTC. Translating it yields CASSPRTPPEQYF. Using reference TRBV7-2 and TRBJ2-7 for the parts outside the CDR3, the full variable domain is GAGVSQSPSNKVTEKGKDVELRCDPISGHTALYWYRQSLGQGLEFLIYFQGNSAPDKSGLPSDRFSAERTGGSVSTLTIQRTQQEDSAVYLCASSPRTPPEQYFGPGTRLTVT.

Comments on this clonotype: One end of the junction fails to match germline, which may point to a read error. This chain connects TRBV7-8 to TRBJ2-7, with TRBD2 as a possible D gene (5 bases). Germline CDR1 and CDR2: SGHVS and FQNEAQ. The CDR3 spans 15 residues. CDR3: CASSEEGADSHEQYF. CDR3 in DNA: TGTGCCAGCAGTGAAGAAGGAGCGGACTCCCACGAGCAGTACTTC.

This clonotype turned up a few times. CDR3 sequence reads: CASSLGAQHF. CDR3 sequence (DNA): TGTGCCAGCAGCTTGGGGGCCCAGCATTTT. This chain uses TRBV7-9 with TRBJ1-5, with a weak D call TRBD1 (5 bases). The CDR3 sequence is 10 residues long. Germline CDR1 SEHNR, CDR2 FQNEAQ (reference sequence). Trimming left V 3 bases short and J 11 bases short, with 5 bases between.

This clonotype was counted a few times. The chain is built from TRBV6-8 and TRBJ2-7; D is unclear. There are 13 residues in the CDR3. V was trimmed by 5 bases and J by 5 bases, leaving 13 bases between them. From germline, CDR1 is MNHGY and CDR2 SAAAGT. CDR3 amino acids: CASSLRCAHEQYV. CDR3 DNA: TGTGCCAGCAGTCTGCGCTGTGCCCACGAGCAGTACGTC.

Many counts were recorded for this clonotype. This chain joins TRBV5-1 and TRBJ2-2; 14 positions match TRBD2. The CDR3 runs to 17 residues. J was trimmed by 7 bases and V by 4 bases; bases with no gene match: 9. Germline V gene lookup returns CDR1 SGHRS and CDR2 YFSETQ. The CDR3 region is CASSKTSGGAWNGELFF. CDR3 DNA sequence: TGCGCCAGCAGCAAGACTAGCGGGGGGGCGTGGAACGGGGAGCTGTTTTTT. Using reference TRBV5-1 and TRBJ2-2 for the parts outside the CDR3, the full variable domain is KAGVTQTPRYLIKTRGQQVTLSCSPISGHRSVSWYQQTPGQGLQFLFEYFSETQRNKGNFPGRFSGRQFSNSRSEMNVSTLELGDSALYLCASSKTSGGAWNGELFFGEGSRLTVL.

In its sample, this clonotype was seen a few times. At one end, the junction sequence differs from germline, possibly due to a read error. V is TRBV29-1 and J is TRBJ2-1, with 7 bases fitting TRBD1. Germline V gene data show CDR1 as SQVTM and CDR2 as ANQGSEA. The CDR3 consists of 10 residues. CDR3 sequence reads: CSQDRERRNF. The CDR3 DNA reads TGCAGCCAAGACAGGGAAAGGCGCAATTTC.

This clonotype was detected ten times or more. This rearrangement joins TRBV19 to TRBJ2-3; D possibly corresponds to TRBD2 (7 bases). Germline CDR1 reads LNHDA; CDR2 reads SQIVND (reference sequence). The CDR3 spans 15 residues. V lost 1 base and J 3 bases, leaving 11 bases between the germline ends. The DNA of the CDR3 is TGTGCCAGTAGTATAGGTCGGGGGGCGACAGATACGCAGTATTTT. As protein: CASSIGRGATDTQYF.

This clonotype was seen only once. The V call is TRBV10-3, the J call TRBJ2-3; TRBD1 agrees at 7 bases. V dropped 6 bases and J dropped 3; count of bases not matched to a gene: 9. The CDR3 covers 15 residues. The germline V gene has CDR1 ENHRY and CDR2 SYGVKD. The CDR3 loop is CAIRGDSSYTDTQYF. CDR3 nucleotides: TGTGCCATCAGGGGGGACAGTTCATATACAGATACGCAGTATTTT.

The chain is built from TRBV2 and TRBJ1-5; TRBD1 is a possible D gene (5 bases). Trimming stripped 1 base from V and 11 bases from J, with 9 bases between. CDR3 length: 12 amino acids. The germline gives CDR1 SNHLY, CDR2 FYNNEI. CDR3 DNA: TGTGCCAGCAGTGAAGACGGGGGGACCCAGCATTTT. It encodes CASSEDGGTQHF.

V and J are TRBV12-3 or TRBV12-4 and TRBJ1-2, with D perhaps matching TRBD1 (6 bases). This CDR3 is 13 amino acids long. Trimming took off 3 bases at V and 2 bases at J, with 7 bases between the two ends. As DNA, the CDR3 is TGTGCCAGCAGTTTGGACAGAAACTATGGCTACACCTTC. Its protein is CASSLDRNYGYTF.

This clonotype turned up a few times. The genes are TRBV7-2 and TRBJ2-1; D gene ambiguous. This CDR3 comprises 13 residues. The germline V gene has CDR1 SGHTA and CDR2 FQGNSA. Trimming left V 2 bases short and J 3 bases short, with 5 bases between. The CDR3 protein is CASSLPVYNEQFF. CDR3 sequence (DNA): TGTGCCAGCAGCTTACCCGTCTACAATGAGCAGTTCTTC.

The chain links TRBV25-1 to TRBJ2-7; D gene unclear. From germline, CDR1 is MGHDK and CDR2 SYGVNS. CDR3 length: 13 residues. V lost 3 bases and J lost 2, with 8 bases in between. The CDR3 DNA reads as TGTGCCAGCAGTGATAGGCAGGCCTACGAGCAGTACTTC. Translating it yields CASSDRQAYEQYF.

The chain links TRBV10-3 to TRBJ1-1; D is ambiguous. The CDR3 covers 14 residues. The V gene's germline CDR1 is ENHRY and CDR2 SYGVKD. Trimming left V 4 bases short and J 1 base short, with 10 bases between. The CDR3: CAISGEDGNTEAFF. The CDR3 nucleotides read TGTGCCATCAGTGGGGAGGACGGGAACACTGAAGCTTTCTTT.

Here the CDR3 reads CASSGGAEETQYF. The CDR3 DNA reads TGTGCCAGCAGTGGAGGAGCGGAAGAGACCCAGTACTTC. The rearrangement uses TRBV7-6 and TRBJ2-5; the D gene is possibly TRBD2 (5 bases). Trimming cost V 6 bases and J 3 bases, with 11 bases left between them. Per germline, CDR1 SGHVS and CDR2 FNYEAQ. The CDR3 runs 13 residues.

The J gene is TRBJ2-7, the V gene TRBV4-3; D is perhaps TRBD1 (6 bases). The V end lost 0 bases, the J end lost 6 bases, and 15 bases lay between the germline ends. Per the germline V gene, CDR1 is LGHNA and CDR2 is YSLEER. CDR3 length: 15 residues. CDR3 residues: CASSQEAQGGFEQYF. Here the CDR3 DNA reads TGCGCCAGCAGCCAAGAAGCACAGGGCGGATTCGAGCAGTACTTC.

In its sample, this clonotype was seen many times. The genes are TRBV7-8 and TRBJ2-5; TRBD1 aligns across 10 bases. V shed 6 bases, J shed 7 bases, and the junction held 14 bases outside the gene matches. The CDR3 loop spans 16 amino acids. Germline V gene data show CDR1 as SGHVS and CDR2 as FQNEAQ. CDR3 protein: CASRLEGGTGVRTQYF. CDR3 DNA: TGTGCCAGCAGGCTAGAGGGGGGGACAGGGGTCAGGACCCAGTACTTC.